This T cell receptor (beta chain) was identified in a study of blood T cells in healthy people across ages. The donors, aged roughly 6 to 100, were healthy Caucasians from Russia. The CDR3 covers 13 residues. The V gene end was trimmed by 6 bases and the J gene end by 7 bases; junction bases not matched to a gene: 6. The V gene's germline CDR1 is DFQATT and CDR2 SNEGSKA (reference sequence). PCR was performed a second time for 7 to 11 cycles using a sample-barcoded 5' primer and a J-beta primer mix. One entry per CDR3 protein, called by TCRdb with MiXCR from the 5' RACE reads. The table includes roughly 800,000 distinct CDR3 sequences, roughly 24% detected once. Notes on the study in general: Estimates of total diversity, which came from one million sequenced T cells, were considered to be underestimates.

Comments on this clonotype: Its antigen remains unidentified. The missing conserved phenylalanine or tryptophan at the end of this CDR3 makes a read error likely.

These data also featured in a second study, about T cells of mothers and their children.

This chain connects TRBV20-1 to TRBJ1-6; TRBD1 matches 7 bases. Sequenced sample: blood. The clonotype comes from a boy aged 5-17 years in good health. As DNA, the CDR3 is TGCAGTGCCCGGGACAGAGAGAATTCACCCCTCCACATT. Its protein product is CSARDRENSPLHI.